The clone carrying this T cell receptor (beta chain) was observed a few times. The sample comes from a study of T-cell reconstitution after alpha-beta-depleted transplantation in children. Trimming removed 3 bases from V and 2 bases from J, with 17 bases in between. The germline gives CDR1 ENHRY, CDR2 SYGVKD. This CDR3 is 17 amino acids long. For TCRbeta, the library was prepared with unique molecular identifiers. TCRdb fed the PCR reads into MiXCR, producing one record per CDR3 protein. The table has about 400,000 distinct CDR3 sequences, more than 10% seen once. This clonotype was obtained from a human donor who donated a stem cell graft to a child with Fanconi anemia. The chain links TRBV10-3 to TRBJ1-5; D perhaps matches TRBD1 (5 bases). Sample: PBMCs, taken from the stem cell graft. The CDR3 is CAISDSNPGTGNQPQHF. CDR3 sequence (DNA): TGTGCCATCAGTGACTCGAACCCCGGGACGGGCAATCAGCCCCAGCATTTT.